The TCR beta chain described here comes from a study of blood T cell repertoires in COVID-19. The V gene lost 0 bases and the J gene lost 5 bases, with 18 bases spanning the gap. This CDR3 is built from 17 residues. Germline values: CDR1 MGHRA, CDR2 YSYEKL. How the authors handled the data: Reference gene primer amplification gave nucleated cell count estimates. The data were produced by immunoSEQ multiplex PCR, yet TCRdb's version contains in-frame clones alone and is incomplete. V and J calls and clone size are copied from that table; D and trimming were computed from the DNA. The sample has roughly 200,000 clones, 80% to 90% seen once.

This clonotype was sampled from a woman aged 45 to 65 who had been exposed to COVID-19. The sample consisted of PBMCs or T cells enriched from blood (not recorded which). The chain links TRBV4-1 to TRBJ2-3; tentative D call: TRBD2 (6 bases). The CDR3 region has the DNA TGCGCCAGCAGCCAAGATGACCAGGAGCGGGCGGAAGATACGCAGTATTTT. Translation gives CASSQDDQERAEDTQYF.